This T cell receptor (beta chain) comes out of a study of CD8 T cells in ankylosing spondylitis. General study results and limits: Disease-linked clones were reportedly significantly enriched in matched ankylosing spondylitis synovial fluid. In ankylosing spondylitis blood, a motif of roughly eight highly homologous TCR beta variants appeared characteristic. Certain motif variants had earlier appeared in reactive arthritis synovial fluid and blood.

The TCR beta libraries were generated through quantitative 5'-RACE incorporating molecular barcodes. TCRdb passed the 5' RACE reads through MiXCR, listing each CDR3 protein once. The sample lists around 30,000 distinct CDR3 sequences, approximately 15% occurring once. Germline CDR1 reads MGHRA; CDR2 reads YSYEKL. The CDR3 runs to 14 residues. V was shortened by 1 base and J by 7 bases, with 10 bases between the two germline ends. On this clonotype itself: The antigen is undetermined.

V usage is TRBV4-1 and J usage is TRBJ2-2; D is undetermined. The sequencing sample was made of blood. This TCR came from a male donor with ankylosing spondylitis or in good health (not recorded which). CDR3 in DNA: TGCGCCAGCAGCCAAGTAGGGCGTCGCGGGGAGCTGTTTTTT. Translation: CASSQVGRRGELFF.